Presented here are 15 T cell receptor beta chains from one specimen sequenced in a study of blood T cell repertoires in COVID-19. The repertoire was sequenced with immunoSEQ multiplex PCR; TCRdb's copy has only in-frame clones and lacks some. The table includes under 300,000 clones, around 84% detected once. Source material: peripheral blood. Receptors originate from a young woman with acute or convalescent COVID-19.

This chain uses TRBV3-1 (or the pseudogene TRBV3-2) with TRBJ2-1; TRBD2 might be the D (5 bases). V was trimmed by 3 bases and J by 9 bases, leaving 18 bases between them. Germline values: CDR1 LGHDT, CDR2 YNNKEL (reference sequence). CDR3 length: 15 amino acids. The CDR3 here is CASSQAVAWEIEQFF. Written as DNA, the CDR3 is TGTGCCAGCAGCCAGGCTGTAGCGTGGGAGATTGAGCAGTTCTTC.

This clone showed up just a few times. V and J are TRBV7-3 and TRBJ2-2; maybe TRBD2 (6 bases). V lost 6 bases, J lost 5 bases, and 10 bases lay in between. The CDR3 spans 13 residues. CDR1 is SGHTA, CDR2 FQGTGA, per germline. CDR3 region: CASRERETGELFF. Here the CDR3 DNA reads TGTGCCAGCAGAGAACGGGAGACCGGGGAGCTGTTTTTT.

The rearrangement links TRBV12-3 or TRBV12-4 to TRBJ2-5; D is ambiguous. The CDR3 runs 11 residues. Trimming took off 3 bases at V and 5 bases at J, with 4 bases between the two ends. For the CDR3, the DNA is TGTGCCAGCAGTTTCGGGGAGACCCAGTACTTC. Translation gives CASSFGETQYF.

This clone was found once. The chain uses TRBV5-1 and TRBJ1-1; the D gene is possibly TRBD1 (6 bases). Germline CDR1 is SGHRS and CDR2 is YFSETQ. V was pared by 1 base and J by 8 bases, with 15 bases between. CDR3 size: 14 residues. In nucleotides, the CDR3 is TGCGCCAGCAGCTTGAAGGGGGGGCCAGGAGAAGCTTTCTTT. Residues: CASSLKGGPGEAFF.

This chain uses TRBV13 with TRBJ2-5, with 9 bases that match TRBD2. Germline CDR1 and CDR2: PRHDT and FYEKMQ (reference sequence). The trim removed 1 base at V and 4 bases at J, leaving 4 bases unmatched. This CDR3 spans 15 amino acids. CDR3 loop: CASSLVVSGGETQYF. CDR3 coding DNA: TGTGCCAGCAGCTTAGTCGTTAGCGGGGGAGAGACCCAGTACTTC.

The chain links TRBV28 to TRBJ1-1, with D maybe TRBD1 (6 bases). CDR3 length: 15 residues. With 6 bases removed from V and 5 bases from J, the gap between germline ends came to 19 bases. Germline V gene data show CDR1 as MDHEN and CDR2 as SYDVKM. CDR3 amino acids: CASSTEQGEGTEAFF. CDR3 coding DNA: TGTGCCAGCAGCACTGAACAGGGTGAGGGTACTGAAGCTTTCTTT.

V gene TRBV28 combines with J gene TRBJ1-4; a weak D match, TRBD1 (5 bases). This CDR3 is 15 amino acids long. The germline gives CDR1 MDHEN, CDR2 SYDVKM. Trimming took off 6 bases at V and 4 bases at J, with 15 bases between the two ends. CDR3 in DNA: TGTGCCAGCAGCTATGGTGGGGCAGGTAATGAAAAACTGTTTTTT. This codes for CASSYGGAGNEKLFF.

The V call is TRBV27, the J call TRBJ2-1; 7 nucleotides agree with TRBD2. CDR3 size: 16 residues. CDR1 is MNHEY, CDR2 SMNVEV, per germline (reference sequence). The V and J ends lost 2 bases and 5 bases, in that order; junction bases with no gene match: 9. DNA of the CDR3: TGTGCCAGCAGTTTACTAGCGGTACCAACTAACAATGAGCAGTTCTTC. Its protein is CASSLLAVPTNNEQFF.

The V call is TRBV18, the J call TRBJ2-3; unclear D gene. The germline V gene encodes CDR1 KGHSH and CDR2 LQKENI. There are 13 residues in the CDR3. The V gene lost 3 bases and the J gene lost 4 bases, with 8 bases spanning the gap. The CDR3 region is CASSPTESDTQYF. The CDR3 nucleotides are TGTGCCAGCTCACCGACTGAGTCAGATACGCAGTATTTT.

The J gene is TRBJ2-1, the V gene TRBV18, with D maybe TRBD1 (5 bases). The CDR3 spans 12 residues. Germline V gene sequence: CDR1 KGHSH, CDR2 LQKENI. V shed 3 bases and J shed 9 bases, with 9 bases lying between them. The CDR3 reads CASSPRTIEQFF. For the CDR3, the DNA is TGTGCCAGCTCACCGCGGACAATTGAGCAGTTCTTC.

The rearrangement links TRBV6-2 or TRBV6-3 to TRBJ2-1; D gene uncertain. This CDR3 is built from 11 residues. The ends were cut back, 4 bases at V and 8 bases at J, with 6 bases in the middle. Germline CDR1 and CDR2: MNHEY and SVGEGT. CDR3 in DNA: TGTGCCAGCAGTTCCGGTCATGAGCAGTTCTTC. Translation: CASSSGHEQFF.

J is TRBJ2-7 and V is TRBV27; D ambiguous. The CDR3 spans 13 residues. V was pared by 3 bases and J by 2 bases, with 8 bases between. Germline CDR1 is MNHEY and CDR2 is SMNVEV (reference sequence). This CDR3 reads CASSLTPAYEQYF. The CDR3 DNA follows: TGTGCCAGCAGTTTGACACCAGCCTACGAGCAGTACTTC.

The chain carries TRBV9 and TRBJ2-5; TRBD2 matches 8 bases. V was pared by 6 bases and J by 4 bases, with 17 bases of the junction left unmatched. The CDR3 runs 17 residues. Germline CDR1 reads SGDLS; CDR2 reads YYNGEE. This chain's CDR3 is CASNPAGSGIGRETQYF. The CDR3 bases are TGTGCCAGCAATCCCGCGGGTAGCGGGATAGGTAGAGAGACCCAGTACTTC.

The V call is TRBV12-5, the J call TRBJ2-7; possibly TRBD2 for D (6 bases). CDR1 and CDR2 from the germline V gene are LGHNT and FRNRAP. This CDR3 has 15 residues. The V and J ends lost 6 bases and 0 bases respectively, with 15 bases between them. The CDR3 loop is CASGRERTLSYEQYF. DNA for the CDR3: TGTGCTAGTGGCCGGGAGAGGACACTCTCCTACGAGCAGTACTTC.

This clone was counted only a few times. The chain couples TRBV27 to TRBJ1-1; tentatively, D is TRBD1 (6 bases). CDR3 size: 11 residues. Per the germline V gene, CDR1 is MNHEY and CDR2 is SMNVEV (reference sequence). V lost 10 bases and J 6 bases, leaving 12 bases between the germline ends. CDR3 nucleotides: TGTGCCACCGAGACAGGTTCTGAAGCTTTCTTT. Encoded protein: CATETGSEAFF.